The rows below give T cell receptor beta chains drawn from one sample of a study of blood T cell repertoires in COVID-19. The table came from immunoSEQ multiplex PCR; TCRdb's copy has only in-frame clones and leaves some out. Here the sample spans roughly 120,000 clones, 65% to 80% being singletons. The sequencing input was peripheral blood. All receptors derive from a man in his sixties or seventies with acute or convalescent COVID-19. The CDR3 runs from the conserved cysteine through the conserved F or W. Each record gives: V gene, J gene, D gene, CDR3 protein. The D gene is left open where the match is weak.

>TRBV19|TRBJ2-5|TRBD2
CASSGGLAETQYF
>TRBV6-4|TRBJ2-7|.
CASSFRTGWYEQYF
>TRBV6-5|TRBJ2-7|TRBD1
CASSYGDRDGQYF
>TRBV30|TRBJ1-1|.
CAWSLQGPNTEAFF
>TRBV12-3/TRBV12-4|TRBJ1-1|.
CASSLSHTEAFF
>TRBV18|TRBJ2-2|.
CASTYVYRDTGELFF
>TRBV7-2|TRBJ2-4|TRBD2
CASSLNWRGATPMENIQYF
>TRBV12-5|TRBJ2-5|.
CASGLGGPGTQYF
>TRBV3-1/TRBV3-2|TRBJ2-3|TRBD2
CASSQDGASGGLDTQYF
>TRBV15|TRBJ1-1|.
CATSRDRGYTEAFF
>TRBV2|TRBJ1-2|TRBD1
CASSVVRGFYGYTF
>TRBV7-8|TRBJ1-2|.
CASSPRQGGDIYGYTF
>TRBV4-1|TRBJ2-1|TRBD2
CASSHLGLAGAKSSYNEQFF
>TRBV4-3|TRBJ1-5|.
CASSQDFRGGGNQPQHF
>TRBV30|TRBJ1-1|.
CAWSTGLNTEAFF
>TRBV28|TRBJ2-4|TRBD2
CASSLPGLAGNIQYF
>TRBV7-8|TRBJ2-5|.
CASSLGGGRETQYF
>TRBV27|TRBJ2-7|TRBD1
CASRWGQGYEQYF
>TRBV27|TRBJ1-4|.
CASSLIREQEKLFF
>TRBV5-1|TRBJ2-7|.
CASSSRTDSYEQYF
>TRBV19|TRBJ1-3|TRBD1
CASSIPRTGENTIYF
>TRBV4-2|TRBJ2-4|.
CASSTSPQGIGAKNIQYF
>TRBV6-6|TRBJ2-2|TRBD2
CAGTPSGVTGELFF
>TRBV19|TRBJ1-2|TRBD1
CASSFDRALYGYTF
>TRBV5-4|TRBJ2-7|TRBD2
CASSLSGTSRYEQYF
>TRBV7-3|TRBJ1-4|.
CASSFGGAFEKLFF
>TRBV6-5|TRBJ1-6|.
CASSTRHSGGSPLHF
>TRBV4-1|TRBJ2-1|TRBD2
CASSQVPLAGGWNEQFF
>TRBV19|TRBJ1-1|.
CASSTGTPRGTEAFF
>TRBV18|TRBJ2-1|TRBD2
CASSLLAGVYNEQFF
>TRBV7-7|TRBJ2-1|TRBD2
CASSARAGGQGEQFF
>TRBV19|TRBJ2-7|.
CASKGDLLTEQYF
>TRBV11-2|TRBJ1-1|.
CASSLAPVGGAIKAFF
>TRBV3-1/TRBV3-2|TRBJ2-7|TRBD2
CASSWGLAETYEQYF
>TRBV24-1|TRBJ1-5|TRBD1
CATSDRQGFNQPQHF
>TRBV24-1|TRBJ2-3|TRBD2
CATQDPTSGPGDTQYF
>TRBV6-5|TRBJ1-1|.
CASSYGGVNTEAFF
>TRBV7-9|TRBJ1-1|.
CASSLDSEAFF
>TRBV5-1|TRBJ2-2|TRBD2
CASSTLGLAGVVAGELFF
>TRBV30|TRBJ2-3|.
CAWSKYRWRTDTQYF
>TRBV7-9|TRBJ2-1|TRBD2
CASSRSGDYNEQFF
>TRBV2|TRBJ2-3|.
CASSPVLDTQYF
>TRBV11-2|TRBJ2-3|TRBD2
CASSPQLRGGSDTQYF
>TRBV11-2|TRBJ1-6|TRBD1
CASSRPRTGGFSPLHF
>TRBV5-5|TRBJ1-3|.
CASSSSGGPGNTIYF
>TRBV7-9|TRBJ1-2|.
CASSFEEAYGYTF
>TRBV7-2|TRBJ2-7|TRBD1
CASSFTGTGTYEQYF
>TRBV6-5|TRBJ2-7|TRBD1
CASSYDRGQLYEQYF
>TRBV27|TRBJ2-3|TRBD1
CASSSNRGRTDTQYF
>TRBV5-1|TRBJ2-7|TRBD1
CASSRSGTGGESREQYF